This T cell receptor beta chain originates from a study of shared clonotypes between healthy human individuals (dated by TCRdb to the early 2020s). Regarding the complete study: A couple of women and a few men aged 18 to 49 years were included in the cohort. For each donor, CD4 naive and CD4 memory were each run on three plates, CD8 naive on two plates, and CD8 memory on one plate. Blood TCR repertoires of five healthy adults were deeply sequenced to estimate repertoire size and the extent of clonotype sharing between individuals. To increase sequencing depth and limit assay-specific biases, different laboratories used diverse techniques to prepare libraries and sequence TCR repertoires. Between about 0.94 and 10 billion PBMCs per donor were obtained by leukapheresis. What the authors observed across the whole study: Clonotypes shared by all four sorted-subset donors showed higher generation probabilities than non-shared clonotypes. Sharing across a handful of donors was observed for about 4.8% of naive CD4, over 3% of naive CD8, 2% to 2.5% of memory CD4, and over 0.3% of memory CD8 clonotypes. Even with the large sequencing depth, rarefaction of the sorted-subset datasets indicated that sequencing was incomplete. Sampling was restricted to blood, and TCR repertoires in tissues likely differ from the TCR repertoires found in blood. The small number of donors limited the genetic and exposure-history diversity represented. Pairwise subsampling led to the expectation that sequencing depth would affect the degree of clonotype sharing among donors. Naive subsets generally had larger estimated clonotype richness than memory subsets.

In the case of this clone: The specificity of this receptor is unknown. No base quality values were provided; no much bigger clone lies one nucleotide off.

As encoded in the germline V gene (reference sequence), CDR1 is LNHNV while CDR2 is YYDKDF. V loses 5 bases at its end and J loses 5 bases; junction bases beyond the gene matches: 8. Reading from cysteine to phenylalanine, the CDR3 counts 15 amino acids. Only the CDR3 portion is preserved as DNA: 45 bases, with reading frame beginning at the first base. CD8 naive samples consisted of CD45RO-negative cells that were positively selected for CCR7, yielding a CD45RA+CCR7+ population without TemRA cells. Healthy HIV-negative adults with no recently reported acute infections or vaccinations were included as donors. Every donor was a Caucasian adult living in Nashville, Tennessee, USA. Blood was obtained by leukapheresis, after which PBMCs were separated by Ficoll-Histopaque density gradient centrifugation and cryopreserved in liquid nitrogen vapor phase. Analytical flow cytometry was used to check the purity and quantity of each magnetically sorted T cell population. From each sorted fraction, genomic DNA was isolated and quantified by UV absorbance on a Nanodrop 2000c.

Using the deep immunoSEQ assay, multiplex PCR amplified TCR CDR3 regions from genomic DNA. For each cell subset, the extracted genomic DNA was distributed evenly across all wells of several immunoSEQ 96-well plates, and each plate served as one replicate. For sorted subsets, about 220 ng of genomic DNA, equivalent to some 30,000 T cell genomes, went into each replicate PCR. Purified libraries were measured with a Qubit 3.0 fluorometer, size-checked on a Bioanalyzer 2100, and measured again with the KAPA Library Quantification kit. Every immunoSEQ 96-well plate was sequenced on a separate single-read 150-cycle Illumina NextSeq 550 flow cell. The original pipeline was this. Because the immunoSEQ output held only junctional sequences and lacked quality scores, the filtering could not match the filtering applied to full-length reads. Sequences were annotated with PyIR, a Python wrapper for IgBLAST v1.9, and V/J genes and CDR3 were assigned using IMGT germline references. Reads were removed for weak V/J assignments (E-value above 1e-6), missing CDR3, stop codons, out-of-frame junctions, or ambiguous translated residues. V3J clonotypes were defined as sequences sharing the same inferred V gene, J gene, and CDR3 amino acid sequence. The percentage overlap between two repertoires was calculated by dividing the number of shared unique clonotypes by the size of the smaller repertoire. RTK rarefaction, the Chao1 estimator, and Recon v2.1 estimates of unobserved clonotypes were used to assess repertoire richness. For all TCRbeta clonotypes obtained by the gDNA method from four donors, generation probabilities were computed with OLGA. As stored in TCRdb, this immuneACCESS dataset retains in-frame rearrangements with V and J assigned. A fraction of the clones does not appear; measured against another copy, unresolved V genes explain less than half of the discrepancy, and the remainder lacks a known reason. That table gives V, J and clone size, and the DNA gave D and trimming. The sample table holds millions of clones, of which under 95% were seen once. About 1.5% of the sample is held by the ten biggest clonotypes.

Input material: naive CD8+ T cells from PBMCs. Taken with the paper, the label for cell subset or site translates to: CD45RA+CCR7+. The clonotype originates from a man in his late teens or twenties in good health. Some clones in this sample may be carry-over from other donors' samples. This chain is built from TRBV15 and TRBJ2-5, with 10 bases matching TRBD2. The CDR3 region: CATSLIAGGPETQYF. The nucleotides read TGTGCCACCAGCTTGATAGCGGGAGGACCTGAGACCCAGTACTTC.